A selection of T cell receptor beta chains follows, all from one sample in a study of blood T cell repertoires in COVID-19. Measured with immunoSEQ multiplex PCR; TCRdb has only the in-frame clones, and not every one. The profile shows 190,000 or so clones, 70% to 80% of them singletons. The sequenced material came from peripheral blood. These receptors came from a man aged 50 to 59 who had recovered from COVID-19. CDR3s include the opening cysteine and the closing phenylalanine or tryptophan. The D gene is left open where the match is weak. Clone size is not always given. Where it is, it says once, few, many or a class for expanded clones.

>.|.|TRBJ2-2|TRBV5-1
TGCGCCAGCAGCTCCCGAGTGTCCGGGGAGCTGTTTTTT
CASSSRVSGELFF
>.|TRBD2|TRBJ2-1|TRBV6-5
TGTGCCAGCAACGAGACTAGCGATGTTTCCAATGAGCAGTTCTTC
CASNETSDVSNEQFF
>.|TRBD2|TRBJ2-1|TRBV7-2
TGTGCCAGCAGCCCTAGCGGGAGTGGCAACAATGAGCAGTTCTTC
CASSPSGSGNNEQFF
>.|.|TRBJ2-1|TRBV19
TGTGCCAGTAGTATACTACGCAATGAGCAGTTCTTC
CASSILRNEQFF
>.|.|TRBJ1-1|TRBV7-2
TGTGCCAGCAGCTCACCACCGACAGGTGAAGCTTTCTTT
CASSSPPTGEAFF
>.|.|TRBJ1-5|TRBV6-5
TGTGCCAGCAGTTACTCTGTCAGGTCGAATCAGCCCCAGCATTTT
CASSYSVRSNQPQHF
>.|TRBD1|TRBJ2-1|TRBV5-6
TGTGCCAGCAGCATGACAGGGTATGATGAGCAGTTCTTC
CASSMTGYDEQFF
>.|TRBD2|TRBJ2-3|TRBV6-5
TGTGCCAGCAGACCACTAGCGGGCACAGATACGCAGTATTTT
CASRPLAGTDTQYF
>.|TRBD2|TRBJ2-7|TRBV11-2
TGTGCCAGCAGCAGACCCGGGGGAGCGGGAGACGAGCAGTACTTC
CASSRPGGAGDEQYF
>.|TRBD2|TRBJ2-7|TRBV7-2
TGTGCCAGCAGCACGGGGGGCTCTTTGCATAATAGCGGGATCGAGGAGCAGTACTTC
CASSTGGSLHNSGIEEQYF
>once|.|TRBJ2-1|TRBV2
TGTGCCAGAAGCGGGGGACAGTCCCGCAATGAGCAGTTCTTC
CARSGGQSRNEQFF
>.|.|TRBJ2-7|TRBV10-1
TGCGCCAGCAGTGAGAACAGGATGGGGGAGCAGTACTTC
CASSENRMGEQYF
>once|TRBD2|TRBJ2-1|TRBV19
TGTGCCAGTAGTATACCATTTAGCGGGAGGGCCCCCAATGAGCAGTTCTTC
CASSIPFSGRAPNEQFF
>.|TRBD2|TRBJ2-7|TRBV7-8
TGTGCCAGCCAGCCAGGGAGGGCATCCTACGAGCAGTACTTC
CASQPGRASYEQYF
>.|TRBD2|TRBJ2-7|TRBV9
TGTGCCAGCAGCGTAGGGGAGGGTCGGGGGATGGAGAAGCAGTACTTC
CASSVGEGRGMEKQYF
>few|TRBD2|TRBJ2-2|TRBV18
TGTGCCAGCTCACCTCGGTTGGCGGGAGTAGAGACCGGGGAGCTGTTTTTT
CASSPRLAGVETGELFF
>once|TRBD2|TRBJ2-7|TRBV7-2
TGTGCCAGCCGCTCGGCGGGAGTTACATACGAGCAGTACTTC
CASRSAGVTYEQYF
>.|.|TRBJ2-3|TRBV19
TGTGCCAGTAACTCCGGGTCTAGCACAGATACGCAGTATTTT
CASNSGSSTDTQYF
>.|TRBD1|TRBJ2-1|TRBV30
TGTGCCTGGGGCCTTCTCGGACAGGGCGGCAATGAGCAGTTCTTC
CAWGLLGQGGNEQFF
>.|.|TRBJ1-6|TRBV11-3
TGTGCCAGCAGCTTAAAACTTGGTTCACCCCTCCACTTT
CASSLKLGSPLHF
>.|.|TRBJ2-1|TRBV21-1
TGTGCCAGCAGCAAAGCACTAGCGGGGCACTCCTACAATGAGCAGTTCTTC
CASSKALAGHSYNEQFF
>once|.|TRBJ2-1|TRBV2
TGTGCCAGCAGTGAGGGGAGGTACAATGAGCAGTTCTTC
CASSEGRYNEQFF
>.|.|TRBJ2-7|TRBV7-2
TGTGCCAGCAGCTTCTCGTCTCGTGACAGCGAGCAGTACTTC
CASSFSSRDSEQYF
>.|.|TRBJ2-4|TRBV10-3
TGTGCCATCAGGTCGATGTCCGGAGCCAAAAACATTCAGTACTTC
CAIRSMSGAKNIQYF
>.|TRBD2|TRBJ2-3|TRBV30
TGTGCCTGGAGCGGACTAGCGGGAGGGCCTGGGTGGCCAGATACGCAGTATTTT
CAWSGLAGGPGWPDTQYF
>.|TRBD2|TRBJ2-7|TRBV7-8
TGTGCCAGCAGCTTACAGACTAGCCGAGACACCTACGAGCAGTACTTC
CASSLQTSRDTYEQYF
>.|.|TRBJ2-2|TRBV12-1
TGTGCCAGCAGCTTTGAACAGAACACCGGGGAGCTGTTTTTT
CASSFEQNTGELFF
>.|.|TRBJ2-1|TRBV20-1
TGCAGTGCTAGTTGGCATACCAATGAGCAGTTCTTC
CSASWHTNEQFF
>few|.|TRBJ2-1|TRBV19
TGTGCCAGCCGGGTTAGGAGGGAGCAGTTCTTC
CASRVRREQFF
>.|TRBD2|TRBJ2-1|TRBV24-1
TGTGCCACCAGTGATTTGCGGACTAGCGGGAGTAGTGAGCAGTTCTTC
CATSDLRTSGSSEQFF
>.|TRBD1|TRBJ2-3|TRBV24-1
TGTGCCACCAGTGATTCGGGACAGGGGGAAGGGACAGATACGCAGTATTTT
CATSDSGQGEGTDTQYF
>.|.|TRBJ2-1|TRBV6-4
TGTGCCAGCAGTGTTTTCGCGACTACCAGCTCCTACAATGAGCAGTTCTTC
CASSVFATTSSYNEQFF
>.|.|TRBJ2-7|TRBV29-1
TGCAGCGTTGCCGACAGGTTAGAGACCTACGAGCAGTACTTC
CSVADRLETYEQYF